This T cell receptor beta chain was identified in a study of blood T cells in healthy people across ages. Primers used in a second PCR of roughly 7 to 12 cycles were a sample-barcoded 5' primer and a J-beta primer mix. TCRdb reprocessed the 5' RACE reads with MiXCR, giving one entry per CDR3 protein. The sample has under 750,000 distinct CDR3 sequences, under 55% seen once. Deletions cut 0 bases from V and 5 bases from J, with 9 bases between. The CDR3 is 14 amino acids. CDR1 and CDR2 (germline): SGHRS, YFSETQ. The specimen was blood. The genes are TRBV5-1 and TRBJ1-5, with D maybe TRBD1 (5 bases). The sequence derives from an elderly man in good health. DNA for the CDR3: TGCGCCAGCAGCTTGGACAGGCCCGATCAGCCCCAGCATTTT. Translating gives CASSLDRPDQPQHF.